Listed below are T cell receptor beta chains from one sample, sequenced in a study of T cells in Graves' hyperthyroidism and ophthalmopathy. A single record per CDR3 protein comes from TCRdb applying MiXCR to the multiplex PCR reads. The table shows roughly 170,000 distinct CDR3 sequences, with about a tenth occurring only once. The specimen sequenced was blood. These receptors all stem from a woman younger than 35 with Graves' hyperthyroidism that later progressed to Graves' ophthalmopathy. Both conserved end residues are part of each CDR3. Fields, in order: clone size, J gene, D gene, V gene, CDR3 protein, CDR3 DNA. The D gene is left open where the match is weak. Part of the rows lack a size; the others show once, few, many or a class for expanded clones.

>many|TRBJ1-1|.|TRBV13
CASSLGRHETEAFF
TGTGCCAGCAGCTTGGGAAGACACGAAACTGAAGCTTTCTTT
>.|TRBJ2-7|TRBD2|TRBV4-1
CASSQPGTSEQYF
TGCGCCAGCAGCCAACCCGGGACTAGCGAGCAGTACTTC
>many|TRBJ1-4|TRBD1|TRBV15
CATSTRTGKNEKLFF
TGTGCCACCAGCACTCGGACAGGGAAAAATGAAAAACTGTTTTTT
>many|TRBJ2-3|.|TRBV7-8
CASSLVSGRLSTDTQYF
TGTGCCAGCAGCTTAGTCTCCGGGCGGCTATCCACAGATACGCAGTATTTT
>many|TRBJ1-4|.|TRBV28
CASSFGGTDLLELFF
TGTGCCAGCAGTTTTGGGGGGACGGACCTTTTGGAACTGTTTTTT
>many|TRBJ2-2|TRBD2|TRBV2
CASSQNRGGNTGELFF
TGTGCCAGCAGTCAGAACCGGGGGGGGAACACCGGGGAGCTGTTTTTT
>many|TRBJ2-1|TRBD2|TRBV11-3
CASSLYSGALNEQFF
TGTGCCAGCAGCCTCTATAGCGGGGCCCTAAATGAGCAGTTCTTC
>many|TRBJ2-7|TRBD1|TRBV30
CACRTGPTYEQYF
TGTGCCTGCCGGACAGGGCCTACCTACGAGCAGTACTTC
>once|TRBJ2-1|TRBD2|TRBV5-6
CASRLAGGGEQFF
TGTGCCAGCAGACTAGCGGGGGGTGGTGAGCAGTTCTTC
>many|TRBJ1-5|.|TRBV29-1
CSVVGGEGQPQHF
TGCAGCGTTGTAGGGGGGGAAGGACAGCCCCAGCATTTT
>many|TRBJ2-7|.|TRBV30
CAWSREYVYEQYF
TGTGCCTGGAGCCGGGAGTACGTCTACGAGCAGTACTTC
>many|TRBJ1-1|.|TRBV25-1
CASSEYTGTTEAFF
TGTGCCAGCAGTGAATATACGGGTACAACTGAAGCTTTCTTT
>many|TRBJ2-2|.|TRBV20-1
CSARVPGTTTGELFF
TGCAGTGCTAGAGTTCCCGGGACGACCACCGGGGAGCTGTTTTTT
>many|TRBJ1-5|.|TRBV6-1
CASSPQGGGNQPQHF
TGTGCCAGCAGTCCCCAAGGCGGGGGAAATCAGCCCCAGCATTTT
>many|TRBJ2-3|TRBD1|TRBV28
CASTPPPGTGDTDTQYF
TGTGCCAGCACCCCTCCTCCCGGGACAGGGGACACAGATACGCAGTATTTT
>many|TRBJ1-1|TRBD1|TRBV30
CAWSAGGNYNTEAFF
TGTGCCTGGAGTGCAGGGGGGAATTATAACACTGAAGCTTTCTTT
>many|TRBJ1-5|TRBD1|TRBV20-1
CSARVGGRESQHF
TGCAGTGCTAGAGTAGGGGGCCGGGAATCCCAGCATTTT
>many|TRBJ2-2|TRBD2|TRBV30
CAWSVPGTSGPGELFF
TGTGCCTGGAGTGTCCCTGGGACTAGCGGGCCCGGGGAGCTGTTTTTT
>many|TRBJ1-1|.|TRBV12-3/TRBV12-4
CASSWGQNTEAFF
TGTGCCAGCAGTTGGGGACAGAACACTGAAGCTTTCTTT
>many|TRBJ1-5|TRBD1|TRBV12-3/TRBV12-4
CASRLGQVLSNQPQHF
TGTGCCAGCAGACTAGGACAGGTTCTTAGCAATCAGCCCCAGCATTTT
>many|TRBJ2-2|.|TRBV7-9
CASSPMNTGELFF
TGTGCCAGCAGCCCCATGAACACCGGGGAGCTGTTTTTT
>many|TRBJ2-1|.|TRBV28
CASRGGRIGTSGEQFF
TGTGCCAGCAGAGGGGGAAGGATCGGAACATCGGGTGAGCAGTTCTTC
>many|TRBJ2-7|TRBD1|TRBV20-1
CSARSPGTGGPHEQYF
TGCAGTGCTAGGTCCCCGGGGACAGGGGGCCCCCACGAGCAGTACTTC
>many|TRBJ1-2|.|TRBV27
CASSPTSRENYGYTF
TGTGCCAGCAGTCCAACGTCCCGGGAAAACTATGGCTACACCTTC
>.|TRBJ2-7|.|TRBV4-1
CASSQSFLVTSLSYEQYF
TGCGCCAGCAGCCAATCTTTCCTGGTGACTAGTCTCTCTTACGAGCAGTACTTC
>many|TRBJ2-7|TRBD2|TRBV6-1
CASSLSTGAGANEQYF
TGTGCCAGCAGTCTTTCGACTGGAGCGGGAGCTAATGAGCAGTACTTC
>many|TRBJ1-5|.|TRBV3-1
CASSQYPPGINQPQHF
TGTGCCAGCAGCCAATACCCACCAGGGATTAATCAGCCCCAGCATTTT
>many|TRBJ1-1|TRBD1|TRBV11-2
CASSSARTGNTEAFF
TGTGCCAGCAGCTCGGCAAGGACAGGGAACACTGAAGCTTTCTTT
>many|TRBJ1-1|.|TRBV4-1
CASSHLTVPNTEAFF
TGCGCCAGCAGCCACCTGACGGTCCCCAACACTGAAGCTTTCTTT
>many|TRBJ2-7|TRBD2|TRBV7-4
CASSLVRDYPYEQYF
TGTGCCAGCAGCTTAGTCCGGGACTACCCCTACGAGCAGTACTTC
>many|TRBJ2-1|.|TRBV30
CAWSVGEQFF
TGTGCCTGGAGTGTGGGTGAGCAGTTCTTC
>.|TRBJ2-2|.|TRBV20-1
CSARDGAGKGGELFF
TGCAGTGCTAGAGATGGGGCAGGGAAAGGCGGGGAGCTGTTTTTT
>many|TRBJ1-2|.|TRBV28
CASSLNSLSYGYTF
TGTGCCAGCAGTTTAAACAGCCTGTCCTATGGCTACACCTTC
>.|TRBJ2-1|TRBD2|TRBV10-3
CAISELGLAHNEQFF
TGTGCCATCAGTGAATTGGGACTAGCGCACAATGAGCAGTTCTTC
>.|TRBJ2-1|TRBD2|TRBV12-5
CASGLVAGGAYNEQFF
TGTGCTAGTGGTTTGGTAGCGGGAGGGGCGTACAATGAGCAGTTCTTC
>few|TRBJ2-3|.|TRBV19
CASRTTGRTDTQYF
TGTGCCAGTAGGACAACAGGACGCACAGATACGCAGTATTTT
>.|TRBJ2-2|TRBD1|TRBV2
CASASQGANTGELFF
TGTGCCAGCGCAAGTCAGGGGGCGAACACCGGGGAGCTGTTTTTT
>many|TRBJ2-2|.|TRBV6-1
CASSSIADTGELFF
TGTGCCAGCAGTTCAATAGCGGACACCGGGGAGCTGTTTTTT
>many|TRBJ2-7|TRBD2|TRBV20-1
CSASSPAGDPYEQYF
TGCAGTGCTAGTAGTCCAGCGGGAGACCCCTACGAGCAGTACTTC
>few|TRBJ1-3|.|TRBV4-1
CASSQDGASSGNTIYF
TGCGCCAGCAGCCAAGATGGGGCGAGCTCTGGAAACACCATATATTTT